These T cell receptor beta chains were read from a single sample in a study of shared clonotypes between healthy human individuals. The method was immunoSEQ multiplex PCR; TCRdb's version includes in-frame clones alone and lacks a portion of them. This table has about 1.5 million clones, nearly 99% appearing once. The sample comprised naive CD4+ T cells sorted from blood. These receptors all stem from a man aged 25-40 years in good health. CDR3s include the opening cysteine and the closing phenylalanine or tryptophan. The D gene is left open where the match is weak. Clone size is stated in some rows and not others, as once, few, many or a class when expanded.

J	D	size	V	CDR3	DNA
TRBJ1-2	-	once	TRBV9	CASKRQTYGYTF	TGTGCCAGCAAGAGACAAACCTATGGCTACACCTTC
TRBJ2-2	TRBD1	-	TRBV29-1	CSAEVGQGAGELFF	TGCAGCGCCGAGGTTGGACAGGGGGCCGGGGAGCTGTTTTTT
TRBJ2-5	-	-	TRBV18	CASSPLGFQETQYF	TGTGCCAGCTCACCACTGGGTTTCCAAGAGACCCAGTACTTC
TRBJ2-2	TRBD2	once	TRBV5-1	CASSAGLAANTGELFF	TGCGCCAGCAGCGCGGGACTAGCGGCGAACACCGGGGAGCTGTTTTTT
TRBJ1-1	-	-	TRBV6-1	CASSVETATEAFF	TGTGCCAGCAGTGTTGAGACGGCGACTGAAGCTTTCTTT
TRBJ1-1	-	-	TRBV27	CASSLLGGGDTEAFF	TGTGCCAGCAGTTTATTGGGCGGCGGAGACACTGAAGCTTTCTTT
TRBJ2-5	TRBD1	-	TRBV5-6	CASSFRDRVRGRETQYF	TGTGCCAGCAGCTTCCGGGACAGGGTTAGGGGGCGGGAGACCCAGTACTTC
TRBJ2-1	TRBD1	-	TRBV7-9	CASSLVGGWKREQFF	TGTGCCAGCAGCTTAGTAGGGGGCTGGAAGAGGGAGCAGTTCTTC
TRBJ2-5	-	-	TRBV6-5	CASSRLGETQYF	TGTGCCAGCAGCAGACTAGGGGAGACCCAGTACTTC
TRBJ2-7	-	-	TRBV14	CASSQVPSLESYEQYF	TGTGCCAGCAGCCAAGTTCCCAGCCTAGAATCCTACGAGCAGTACTTC
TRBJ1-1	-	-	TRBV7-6	CASSLKRGDTEAFF	TGTGCCAGCAGCTTAAAACGGGGCGACACTGAAGCTTTCTTT
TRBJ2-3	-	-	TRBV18	CASSPTGGTDTQYF	TGTGCCAGCTCACCTACAGGTGGCACAGATACGCAGTATTTT
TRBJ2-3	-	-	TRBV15	CATRASTDTQYF	TGTGCCACCAGAGCGAGCACAGATACGCAGTATTTT
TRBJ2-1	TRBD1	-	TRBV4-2	CASSQDPGRTGGLFNEQFF	TGTGCCAGCAGCCAAGATCCCGGTCGGACAGGAGGACTTTTCAATGAGCAGTTCTTC
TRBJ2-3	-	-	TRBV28	CASSRPGGSTDTQYF	TGTGCCAGCAGCCGGCCCGGAGGAAGCACAGATACGCAGTATTTT
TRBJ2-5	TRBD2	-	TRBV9	CASSTGTSGRGETQYF	TGTGCCAGCAGCACGGGGACTAGCGGGAGGGGTGAGACCCAGTACTTC
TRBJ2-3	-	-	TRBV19	CATETRENTDTQYF	TGTGCTACGGAGACCAGAGAAAACACAGATACGCAGTATTTT
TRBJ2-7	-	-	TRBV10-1	CASRGFRRRPNYEQYF	TGCGCCAGCCGAGGTTTTCGCAGGCGGCCAAACTACGAGCAGTACTTC
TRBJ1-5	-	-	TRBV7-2	CASSRDSNQPQHF	TGTGCCAGCAGCAGGGATAGCAATCAGCCCCAGCATTTT
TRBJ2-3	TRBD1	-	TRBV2	CASSEQGAGDTQYF	TGTGCCAGCAGCGAACAGGGGGCGGGAGATACGCAGTATTTT
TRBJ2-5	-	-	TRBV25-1	CASSGGGPGETQYF	TGTGCCAGCAGTGGAGGAGGGCCAGGAGAGACCCAGTACTTC
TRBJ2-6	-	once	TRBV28	CASAGLPSLDSGANVLTF	TGTGCCAGTGCTGGTCTGCCCTCCCTAGACTCTGGGGCCAACGTCCTGACTTTC
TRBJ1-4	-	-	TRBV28	CASSPQGSNEKLFF	TGTGCCAGCAGTCCCCAGGGGTCTAATGAAAAACTGTTTTTT
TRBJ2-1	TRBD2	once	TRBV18	CASSPPSGGPHEQFF	TGTGCCAGCTCACCACCCTCGGGAGGGCCTCATGAGCAGTTCTTC
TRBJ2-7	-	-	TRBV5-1	CASSSTGQSSYEQYF	TGCGCCAGCAGCTCCACCGGGCAGAGCTCCTACGAGCAGTACTTC
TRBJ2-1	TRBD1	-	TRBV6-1	CASRERRTGTGAPSSYNEQFF	TGTGCCAGCAGGGAAAGACGGACAGGGACGGGCGCTCCGAGCTCCTACAATGAGCAGTTCTTC
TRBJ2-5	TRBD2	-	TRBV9	CASSEGELAAPETQYF	TGTGCCAGCAGCGAGGGAGAACTAGCGGCCCCAGAGACCCAGTACTTC
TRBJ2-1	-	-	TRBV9	CASSVGAGPSYNEQFF	TGTGCCAGCAGCGTGGGGGCCGGACCCTCCTACAATGAGCAGTTCTTC
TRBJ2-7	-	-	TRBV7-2	CASSLVPVEQYF	TGTGCCAGCAGCTTAGTACCAGTCGAGCAGTACTTC
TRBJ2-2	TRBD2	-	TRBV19	CASSGTSSTGELFF	TGTGCCAGTAGTGGGACTAGCTCCACCGGGGAGCTGTTTTTT
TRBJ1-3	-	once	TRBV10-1	CASSDRVGNTIYF	TGCGCCAGCAGTGATAGGGTTGGAAACACCATATATTTT
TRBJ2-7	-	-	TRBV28	CASSFPVVRGSYEQYF	TGTGCCAGCAGTTTTCCCGTGGTCAGGGGTTCCTACGAGCAGTACTTC
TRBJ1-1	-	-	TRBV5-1	CASSLGPGREGEAFF	TGCGCCAGCAGCTTAGGCCCCGGCAGGGAGGGTGAAGCTTTCTTT
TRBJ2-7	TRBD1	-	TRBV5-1	CASSLYTGGEYEQYF	TGCGCCAGCAGCTTGTACACAGGGGGAGAGTACGAGCAGTACTTC
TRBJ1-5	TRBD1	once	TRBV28	CASREPGQGYNQPQHF	TGTGCCAGCAGGGAACCGGGACAGGGGTACAATCAGCCCCAGCATTTT
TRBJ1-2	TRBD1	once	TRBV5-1	CASTRDSSGGYTF	TGCGCCAGCACCAGGGACAGTTCGGGTGGCTACACCTTC
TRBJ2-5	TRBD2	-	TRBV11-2	CASSLESLAGGAQYF	TGTGCCAGCAGCTTAGAAAGCCTAGCGGGAGGAGCCCAGTACTTC
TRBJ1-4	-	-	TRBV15	CATSRLGGEGEKLFF	TGTGCCACCAGTAGATTGGGGGGAGAGGGTGAAAAACTGTTTTTT
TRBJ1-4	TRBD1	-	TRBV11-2	CASSRGTGGKLFF	TGTGCCAGCAGCCGGGGGACAGGGGGAAAACTGTTTTTT
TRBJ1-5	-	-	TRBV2	CASSEEGNQPQHF	TGTGCCAGCAGTGAAGAAGGCAATCAGCCCCAGCATTTT
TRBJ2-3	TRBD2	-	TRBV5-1	CASSYHGLAGSTDTQYF	TGCGCCAGCAGCTATCATGGTCTAGCGGGAAGCACAGATACGCAGTATTTT
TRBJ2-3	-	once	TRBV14	CASSQGTRSTDTQYF	TGTGCCAGCAGCCAGGGGACCCGGAGCACAGATACGCAGTATTTT
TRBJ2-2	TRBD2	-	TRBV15	CATSGTSGRANGELFF	TGTGCCACCAGCGGGACTAGCGGGAGGGCCAACGGGGAGCTGTTTTTT
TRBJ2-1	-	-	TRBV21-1	CASTNVGGTSGPSSYNEQFF	TGTGCCAGCACCAACGTCGGCGGGACTAGCGGGCCGAGCTCCTACAATGAGCAGTTCTTC
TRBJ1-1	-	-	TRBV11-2	CASSRGTANTEAFF	TGTGCCAGCAGCCGGGGGACCGCGAACACTGAAGCTTTCTTT
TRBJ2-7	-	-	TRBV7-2	CASSLAVSSYEQYF	TGTGCCAGCAGCTTAGCGGTTAGTTCCTACGAGCAGTACTTC
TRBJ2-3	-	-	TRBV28	CASSPFEGLKTDTQYF	TGTGCCAGCAGTCCCTTCGAAGGACTTAAAACAGATACGCAGTATTTT
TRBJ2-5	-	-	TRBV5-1	CASSFSGEETQYF	TGCGCCAGCAGCTTTTCGGGAGAGGAGACCCAGTACTTC
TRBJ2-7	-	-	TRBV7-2	CASSLGASYEQYF	TGTGCCAGCAGCTTGGGGGCCTCCTACGAGCAGTACTTC
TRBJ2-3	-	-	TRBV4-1	CASSQDGTYTDTQYF	TGCGCCAGCAGCCAAGATGGGACTTACACAGATACGCAGTATTTT
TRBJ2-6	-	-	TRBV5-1	CASSLQGSGANVLTF	TGCGCCAGCAGCTTGCAGGGGTCTGGGGCCAACGTCCTGACTTTC
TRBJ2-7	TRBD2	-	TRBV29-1	CSVEDPGLAGNSYEQYF	TGCAGCGTTGAAGACCCTGGACTAGCGGGAAATTCCTACGAGCAGTACTTC
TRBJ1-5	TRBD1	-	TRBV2	CASSVGTGDQPQHF	TGTGCCAGCAGTGTGGGGACAGGGGATCAGCCCCAGCATTTT
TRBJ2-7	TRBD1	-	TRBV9	CASSVTGAHAYEQYF	TGTGCCAGCAGCGTGACAGGGGCCCACGCCTACGAGCAGTACTTC